These 13 T cell receptor beta chains were all obtained from the same sample, sequenced in a study of high-grade serous ovarian cancer treatment subgroups. The tumor samples were collected prior to definitive surgery or chemotherapy. Only in-frame clones appear in the TCRdb table, and some are missing; sequencing was by immunoSEQ multiplex PCR. Among some 33,000 clones, 70% to 80% were seen once, and the ten largest hold around 3.3%. Sequenced sample: tumor tissue. The source of these receptors is a human donor with high-grade serous ovarian cancer.

The chain uses TRBV19 and TRBJ2-2, with D maybe TRBD1 (6 bases). Looked up from germline, CDR1 is LNHDA and CDR2 is SQIVND (reference sequence). The CDR3 sequence is 15 residues long. The ends were cut back, 4 bases at V and 3 bases at J, with 12 bases in the middle. The CDR3 sequence: CASSTGQPYTGELFF. CDR3 DNA sequence: TGTGCCAGTAGTACCGGACAGCCTTACACCGGGGAGCTGTTTTTT.

This clone was observed a handful of times. The chain recombines TRBV4-1 with TRBJ1-5; a possible D gene is TRBD1 (6 bases). The V gene's germline CDR1 is MGHRA and CDR2 YSYEKL. V was cut by 3 bases and J by 1 base, with 19 bases left in between. The CDR3 is 18 amino acids. DNA of the CDR3: TGCGCCAGCAGCCACTTCCCGGAGCTACAGGGAAGCAATCAGCCCCAGCATTTT. It encodes CASSHFPELQGSNQPQHF.

The rearrangement uses TRBV5-6 and TRBJ2-2; D gene uncertain. Trimming removed 0 bases at V and 6 bases at J, with 9 bases between. This CDR3 is built from 14 residues. The germline gives CDR1 SGHDT, CDR2 YYEEEE. This CDR3 is CASSLGTPPGELFF. The CDR3 DNA reads TGTGCCAGCAGCTTGGGGACCCCTCCCGGGGAGCTGTTTTTT.

This clone was observed once. This sequence joins TRBV7-9 and TRBJ2-3; no definite D call. The germline CDR1 and CDR2 sequences are SEHNR and FQNEAQ (reference sequence). V was trimmed by 2 bases and J by 1 base, leaving 10 bases between them. This CDR3 has 15 amino acids. The CDR3 reads CASSLNGDGTDTQYF. CDR3 nucleotide sequence: TGTGCCAGCAGCTTAAACGGAGACGGCACAGATACGCAGTATTTT.

This chain links TRBV5-4 with TRBJ2-5, with TRBD1 matching over 7 bases. V shed 4 bases and J 2 bases; nucleotides not matched to a gene: 2. Germline V lookup: CDR1 SGHNT, CDR2 YYREEE (reference sequence). The CDR3 extends over 13 amino acids. Written as DNA, the CDR3 is TGTGCCAGCAGCCGGGGACAGCAAGAGACCCAGTACTTC. Its translation: CASSRGQQETQYF.

V is TRBV18 and J is TRBJ2-3, with D perhaps TRBD1 (6 bases). Trimming stripped 2 bases from V and 13 bases from J, with 10 bases between. The CDR3 loop spans 11 amino acids. Germline V CDR1 and CDR2: KGHSH, LQKENI. The CDR3 DNA reads TGTGCCAGCTCACCAGGTCAGGGGAAGTATTTT. Translating gives CASSPGQGKYF.

V usage is TRBV7-2 and J usage is TRBJ1-2; D possibly corresponds to TRBD1 (6 bases). From germline, CDR1 is SGHTA and CDR2 FQGNSA. Trimming removed 8 bases from V and 4 bases from J, with 11 bases in between. The CDR3 spans 12 residues. The CDR3 bases are TGTGCCAGCGGAGGGGGGCTCTATGGCTACACCTTC. Residues: CASGGGLYGYTF.

The CDR3 nucleotides are TGTGCCATCAGCGAGACCCGTGGCTCCTACGAGCAGTACTTC. This gives the protein CAISETRGSYEQYF. The genes are TRBV10-3 and TRBJ2-7; no clear D gene. The CDR3 covers 14 residues. Deletions cut 6 bases from V and 0 bases from J, with 12 bases between. CDR1 ENHRY and CDR2 SYGVKD come from the germline V gene.

The chain joins TRBV30 to TRBJ2-3; the match to TRBD2 covers 7 bases. V lost 5 bases and J lost 6; bases outside the gene matches: 5. This CDR3 region has 12 residues. Germline CDR1 and CDR2: GTSNPN and SVGIG (reference sequence). CDR3 sequence: CAWGRADDTQYF. The CDR3, as DNA: TGTGCCTGGGGGAGGGCCGATGATACGCAGTATTTT.

This clone occurred a few times. The rearrangement uses TRBV2 and TRBJ2-7; D not resolved. Germline-derived CDR1 and CDR2 are SNHLY and FYNNEI. This CDR3 region has 12 residues. Between the trimmed V and J ends, which lost 7 bases and 3 bases, there was a span of 10 bases. The CDR3 spells CASTTDLYEQYF. CDR3 DNA: TGTGCCAGCACCACGGACCTCTACGAGCAGTACTTC.

The chain combines TRBV10-3 with TRBJ2-3, with a weak D call TRBD1 (5 bases). Germline V CDR1 and CDR2: ENHRY, SYGVKD. This CDR3 has 17 amino acids. V lost 4 bases and J lost 0, with 17 bases in between. The CDR3 DNA reads TGTGCCATCAGTGTTTGGGCCCAGGGCCCGAGCACAGATACGCAGTATTTT. As protein: CAISVWAQGPSTDTQYF.

The chain carries TRBV28 and TRBJ1-1; D ambiguous. Germline assignment: CDR1 MDHEN and CDR2 SYDVKM. The CDR3 has 14 amino acids. Deletions cut 7 bases from V and 5 bases from J, with 17 bases between. The CDR3 loop reads CASTRRGSLTEAFF. Written as DNA, the CDR3 is TGTGCCAGCACCCGCCGGGGAAGCTTGACTGAAGCTTTCTTT.

In this sample, this clone turned up a few times. The rearrangement uses TRBV11-1 and TRBJ2-4; D unresolved. Germline assignment: CDR1 SGHAT and CDR2 FQDESV (reference sequence). The CDR3 contains 12 residues. Between the trimmed V and J ends, which lost 6 bases and 7 bases, there was a span of 10 bases. The CDR3 nucleotides read TGTGCCAGCAGGGATCGGTCTAACATTCAGTACTTC. Its protein product is CASRDRSNIQYF.